This T cell receptor beta chain was sequenced during a study of T cells in localized non-small cell lung cancer. General study points: Longer overall survival accompanied higher blood T cell density. As only one tumor region underwent sequencing, heterogeneity remains possible. Among the tissues sampled, uninvolved adjacent lung had the highest T cell clonality, above tumor. Of the top 100 tumor clones, median around 60 were in adjacent lung, approximately 29 among its top 100.

Losses at the gene ends were 5 bases for V and 0 bases for J; bases not matched to a gene: 8. The germline V gene has CDR1 SGHTA and CDR2 FQGNSA. There are 16 residues in the CDR3. Using immunoSEQ multiplex PCR, the repertoire was profiled, and TCRdb retains in-frame clones only, with some absent. The data contain more than 15,000 clones, 75% to 90% of them seen just once; the ten biggest clones take up about a quarter. A note on this clone: Antigen: not known.

The source material was peripheral blood, sampled before any cancer treatment. The gene calls are TRBV7-2 and TRBJ2-3; 7 nucleotides match TRBD2. This clonotype was sampled from a female donor over 55 with stage III squamous cell lung carcinoma. CDR3 sequence (DNA): TGTGCCAGCAGCGCCAAGGGAGGGTTCAGCACAGATACGCAGTATTTT. It codes for CASSAKGGFSTDTQYF.